This TCR beta chain appears in the sequencing data of a study of T cell repertoires and HLA-DP antigens. This CDR3 spans 15 amino acids. Germline V gives CDR1 SGHRS, CDR2 YFSETQ. Trimming pared 5 bases from V and 6 bases from J, leaving 20 bases between. The method was immunoSEQ multiplex PCR; TCRdb's version includes in-frame clones alone and lacks a portion of them. The sample carries about 73,000 clones, about four fifths recorded once. Regarding this clone: What it binds is not known.

The gene calls are TRBV5-1 and TRBJ1-2; TRBD1 is a possible D gene (6 bases). This TCR derives from a man in his sixties in good health and CMV-seronegative. The sequenced sample was CD4+ T cells from PBMCs. The CDR3, as DNA: TGCGCCAGCAGTTCACAGGGCCGTGAGGTGAATGGCTACACCTTC. Translated: CASSSQGREVNGYTF.